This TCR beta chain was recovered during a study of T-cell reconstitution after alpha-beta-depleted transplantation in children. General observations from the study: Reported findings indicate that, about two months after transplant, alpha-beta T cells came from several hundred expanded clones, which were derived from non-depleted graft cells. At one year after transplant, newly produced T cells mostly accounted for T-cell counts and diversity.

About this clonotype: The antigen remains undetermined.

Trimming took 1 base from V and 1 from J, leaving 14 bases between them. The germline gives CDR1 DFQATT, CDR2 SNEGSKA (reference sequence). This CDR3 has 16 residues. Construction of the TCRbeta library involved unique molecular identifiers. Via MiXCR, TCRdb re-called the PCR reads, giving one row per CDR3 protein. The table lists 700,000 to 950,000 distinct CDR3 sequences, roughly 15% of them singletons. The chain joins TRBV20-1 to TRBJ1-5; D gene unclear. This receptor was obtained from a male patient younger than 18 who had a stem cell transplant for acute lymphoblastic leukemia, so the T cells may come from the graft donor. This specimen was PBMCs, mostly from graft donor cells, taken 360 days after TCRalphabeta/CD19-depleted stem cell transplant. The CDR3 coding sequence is TGCAGTGCTAGAGCTGATTTCGGGGTAAGCAATCAGCCCCAGCATTTT. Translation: CSARADFGVSNQPQHF.